The subject of this entry is one T cell receptor (beta chain). Antigen specificity is unknown. These data are taken from a study of CD8 T cells in ankylosing spondylitis. Study-level results: The study identified a TCR beta motif of 7 or 8 highly homologous variants that appeared characteristic of ankylosing spondylitis blood.

Quantitative barcoded 5'-RACE was used to prepare TCR beta libraries. Via MiXCR, TCRdb re-called the 5' RACE reads, giving one row per CDR3 protein. The data contain around 130,000 distinct CDR3 sequences, around 9.3% of them singletons. This CDR3 comprises 16 residues. Trimming stripped 6 bases from V and 3 bases from J, with 21 bases between. The clonotype originates from a male donor with ankylosing spondylitis or in good health (not recorded which). Sequencing was performed on blood, either unsorted or a sorted T cell fraction (not recorded which). The V gene is TRBV12-3 or TRBV12-4, the J gene TRBJ2-7; the D gene is possibly TRBD2 (7 bases). CDR3 coding DNA: TGTGCCAGCAGCTCCGGAGGGTGGGGGGGCTTCTACGAGCAGTACTTC. Its translation is CASSSGGWGGFYEQYF.